The T cell receptor (beta chain) described here comes from a study of cytomegalovirus exposure and HLA in healthy donors. The PCR was carried out with 60 Vbeta primers and 13 Jbeta primers. The repertoire was sequenced with immunoSEQ multiplex PCR; TCRdb's copy has only in-frame clones and lacks some. The profile shows approximately 180,000 clones, 75% to 90% of them singletons. Whole-study results and caveats: TCR beta sequences numbering more than 15,000 were associated with HLA alleles at 0.05 false discovery rate in a later analysis.

As regards this clone: Its antigen is currently unknown.

Germline CDR1 and CDR2: SGHNT and YYREEE (reference sequence). J gave up 5 bases and V 0 bases, and 7 bases lay outside the gene matches. CDR3 length: 15 residues. This sequence joins TRBV5-4 and TRBJ2-7, with 8 bases fitting TRBD2. The receptor was derived from a man aged 30-40 years in good health and CMV-seropositive. The material sequenced was PBMCs. In nucleotides, the CDR3 is TGTGCCAGCAGCTTGGTCGGGGGGGCCTTCAACGAGCAGTACTTC. It translates to CASSLVGGAFNEQYF. Looking up the rest from reference TRBV5-4 and TRBJ2-7 gives the full variable domain: ETGVTQSPTHLIKTRGQQVTLRCSSQSGHNTVSWYQQALGQGPQFIFQYYREEENGRGNFPPRFSGLQFPNYSSELNVNALELDDSALYLCASSLVGGAFNEQYFGPGTRLTVT.